This TCR beta chain was captured by sequencing in a study of control samples from healthy donors and cancer patients. Only one count was recorded for this clone. Trimming at V came to 4 bases and at J to 5 bases, leaving 9 bases not matched to a gene. The CDR3 sequence is 15 residues long. In germline, CDR1 is SGHDT, CDR2 YYEEEE. The protocol was immunoSEQ multiplex PCR, while the TCRdb copy is restricted to in-frame clones and leaves out a portion. Among around 100,000 clones listed, less than 90% were seen once. This chain connects TRBV5-6 to TRBJ1-2; TRBD1 matches 9 bases. This TCR was recovered from a woman in her fifties or sixties in good health. The sequenced sample consisted of blood. CDR3 sequence (DNA): TGTGCCAGCAGCACTCCCCCGGGACAGGGTTATGGCTACACCTTC. Translating gives CASSTPPGQGYGYTF.